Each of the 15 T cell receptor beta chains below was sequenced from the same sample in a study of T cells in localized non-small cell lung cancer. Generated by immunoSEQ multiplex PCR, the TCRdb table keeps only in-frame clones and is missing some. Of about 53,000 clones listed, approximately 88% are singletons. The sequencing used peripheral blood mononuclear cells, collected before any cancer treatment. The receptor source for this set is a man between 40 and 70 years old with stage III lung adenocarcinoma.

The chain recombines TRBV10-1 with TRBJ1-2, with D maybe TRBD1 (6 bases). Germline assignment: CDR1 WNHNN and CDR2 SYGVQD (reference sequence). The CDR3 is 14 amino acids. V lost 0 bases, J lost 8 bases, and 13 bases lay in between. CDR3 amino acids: CASSESLGAEGYTF. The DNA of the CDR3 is TGCGCCAGCAGTGAGTCGCTGGGGGCCGAAGGCTACACCTTC.

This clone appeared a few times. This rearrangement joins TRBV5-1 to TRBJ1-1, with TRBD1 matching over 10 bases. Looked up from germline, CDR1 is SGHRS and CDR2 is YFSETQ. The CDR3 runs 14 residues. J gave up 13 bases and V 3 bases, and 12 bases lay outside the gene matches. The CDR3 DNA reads TGCGCCAGCAGCTCTCCCGAGACAGGGGGCTCTTGTTTCTTT. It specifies CASSSPETGGSCFF.

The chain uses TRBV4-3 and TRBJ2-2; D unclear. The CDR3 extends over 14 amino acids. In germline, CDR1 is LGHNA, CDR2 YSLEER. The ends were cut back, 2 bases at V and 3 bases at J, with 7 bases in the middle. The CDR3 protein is CASSQNSYTGELFF. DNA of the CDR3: TGCGCCAGCAGCCAAAACAGTTACACCGGGGAGCTGTTTTTT.

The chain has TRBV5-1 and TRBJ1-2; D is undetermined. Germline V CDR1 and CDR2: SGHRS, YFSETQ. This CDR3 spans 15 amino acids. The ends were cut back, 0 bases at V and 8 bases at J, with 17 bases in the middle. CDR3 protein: CASSLEGKAREGYTF. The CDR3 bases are TGCGCCAGCAGCTTGGAGGGAAAGGCCCGAGAGGGCTACACCTTC.

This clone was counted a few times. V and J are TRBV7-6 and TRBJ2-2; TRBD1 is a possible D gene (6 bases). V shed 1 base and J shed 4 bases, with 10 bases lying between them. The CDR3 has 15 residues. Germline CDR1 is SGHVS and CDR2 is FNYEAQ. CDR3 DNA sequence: TGTGCCAGCAGCTTAGGAGCGGACAGCACCGGGGAGCTGTTTTTT. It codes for CASSLGADSTGELFF.

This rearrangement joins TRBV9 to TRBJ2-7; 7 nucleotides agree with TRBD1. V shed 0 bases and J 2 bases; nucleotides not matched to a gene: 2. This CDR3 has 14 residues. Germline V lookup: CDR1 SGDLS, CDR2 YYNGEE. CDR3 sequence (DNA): TGTGCCAGCAGCGTAGGGACAGGAACCTACGAGCAGTACTTC. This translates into CASSVGTGTYEQYF.

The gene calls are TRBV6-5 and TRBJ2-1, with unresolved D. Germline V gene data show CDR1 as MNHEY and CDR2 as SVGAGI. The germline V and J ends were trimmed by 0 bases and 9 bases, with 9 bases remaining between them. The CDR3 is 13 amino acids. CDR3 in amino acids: CASSYSVDTEQFF. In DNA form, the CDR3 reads TGTGCCAGCAGTTACTCGGTCGATACTGAGCAGTTCTTC.

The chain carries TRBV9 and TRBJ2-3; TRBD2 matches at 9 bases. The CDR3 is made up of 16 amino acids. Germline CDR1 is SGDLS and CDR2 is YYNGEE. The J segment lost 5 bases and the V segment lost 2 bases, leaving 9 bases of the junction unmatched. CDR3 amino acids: CASSVSGGQGVDTQYF. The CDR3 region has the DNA TGTGCCAGCAGCGTTAGCGGGGGTCAAGGGGTAGATACGCAGTATTTT.

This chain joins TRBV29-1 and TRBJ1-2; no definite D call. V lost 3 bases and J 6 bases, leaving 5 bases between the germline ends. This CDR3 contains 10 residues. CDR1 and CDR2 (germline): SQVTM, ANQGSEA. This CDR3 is CSVDLDGYTF. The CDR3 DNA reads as TGCAGCGTTGACTTGGATGGCTACACCTTC.

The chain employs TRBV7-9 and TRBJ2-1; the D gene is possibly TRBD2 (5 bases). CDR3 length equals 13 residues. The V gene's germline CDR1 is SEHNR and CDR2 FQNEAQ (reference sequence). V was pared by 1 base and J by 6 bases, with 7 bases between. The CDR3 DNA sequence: TGTGCCAGCAGCTTAGTGGGAGCCAATGAGCAGTTCTTC. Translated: CASSLVGANEQFF. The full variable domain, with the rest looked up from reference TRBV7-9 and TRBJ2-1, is DTGVSQNPRHKITKRGQNVTFRCDPISEHNRLYWYRQTLGQGPEFLTYFQNEAQLEKSRLLSDRFSAERPKGSFSTLEIQRTEQGDSAMYLCASSLVGANEQFFGPGTRLTVL.

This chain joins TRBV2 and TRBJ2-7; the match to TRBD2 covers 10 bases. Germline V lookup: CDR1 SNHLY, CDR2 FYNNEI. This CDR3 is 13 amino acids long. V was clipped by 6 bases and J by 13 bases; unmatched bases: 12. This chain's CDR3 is CASSENDGTSVYF. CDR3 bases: TGTGCCAGCAGCGAAAACGACGGGACTAGCGTTTACTTC.

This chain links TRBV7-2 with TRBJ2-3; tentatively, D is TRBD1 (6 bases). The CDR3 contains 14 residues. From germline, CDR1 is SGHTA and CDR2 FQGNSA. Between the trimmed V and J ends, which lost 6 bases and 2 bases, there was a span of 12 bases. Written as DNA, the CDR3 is TGTGCCAGCAGTTTACAGGGTTTCACAGATACGCAGTATTTT. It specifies CASSLQGFTDTQYF. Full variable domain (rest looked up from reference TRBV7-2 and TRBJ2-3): GAGVSQSPSNKVTEKGKDVELRCDPISGHTALYWYRQSLGQGLEFLIYFQGNSAPDKSGLPSDRFSAERTGGSVSTLTIQRTQQEDSAVYLCASSLQGFTDTQYFGPGTRLTVL.

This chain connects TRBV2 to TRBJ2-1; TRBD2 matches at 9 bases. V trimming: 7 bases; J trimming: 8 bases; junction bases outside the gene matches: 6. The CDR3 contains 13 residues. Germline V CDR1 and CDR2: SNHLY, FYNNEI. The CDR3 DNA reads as TGTGCCAGCATGGCTAGCGGGATCTATGAGCAGTTCTTC. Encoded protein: CASMASGIYEQFF.

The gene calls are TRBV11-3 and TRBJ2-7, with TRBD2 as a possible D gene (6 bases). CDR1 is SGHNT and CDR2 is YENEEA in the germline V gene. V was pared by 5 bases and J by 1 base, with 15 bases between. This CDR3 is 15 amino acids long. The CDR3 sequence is CASSSRERISYEQYF. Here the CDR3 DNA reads TGTGCCAGCAGCAGCCGGGAGCGGATATCCTACGAGCAGTACTTC.

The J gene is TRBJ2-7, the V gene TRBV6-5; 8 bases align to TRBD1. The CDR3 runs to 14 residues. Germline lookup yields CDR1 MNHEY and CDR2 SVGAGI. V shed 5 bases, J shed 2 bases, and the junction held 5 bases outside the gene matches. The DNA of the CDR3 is TGTGCCAGCAGTAGGACAGGGATACCCTACGAGCAGTACTTC. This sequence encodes CASSRTGIPYEQYF.